This paragraph covers one T cell receptor (beta chain) sequence. Its antigen is still unknown. One base away lies a much larger clone, so this may be a sequencing read error. Germline DNA was also extracted, and blood RNA was taken from unsorted whole blood. This sample was included in a study of tumor-infiltrating lymphocytes in primary liver carcinoma. Across the whole study: The study obtained roughly 3.5 to 7.13 million productive TCRbeta reads per sample, similar across tissue types. Study outcomes and limitations: The study found a significantly higher top-250-clone fraction in tumors than in blood (p = 0.039).

From approximately 0.5 ug of total RNA, TCR beta-specific cDNA was reverse-transcribed using a constant-region primer. Three nested multiplex PCR rounds, a slightly modified ARM-PCR, produced the libraries for TCR beta. Investigators reported that the first two PCR rounds, at about 11 cycles each, used TRBV1-TRBV30 forward primers with a C-beta reverse primer. TCRdb independently ran MiXCR on the multiplex PCR reads; one entry per CDR3 protein. The sample contains 330,000 or so distinct CDR3 sequences, 65% of which appear only once. CDR1 is SGHRS, CDR2 YFSETQ, per germline. The CDR3 covers 13 residues. Trimming pared 7 bases from V and 10 bases from J, leaving 19 bases between.

Sequences were obtained from peripheral blood. The source is a man aged 35-49 years with primary liver carcinoma and hepatitis B virus infection. V is TRBV5-1 and J is TRBJ2-3; D gene uncertain. In nucleotides, the CDR3 is TGCGCCAGCGGCGTAAATGCCGAACAAGCGCAGTATTTT. Its protein is CASGVNAEQAQYF.